These 15 T cell receptor beta chains were all obtained from the same sample, sequenced in a study of blood T cell repertoires in COVID-19. Measured with immunoSEQ multiplex PCR; TCRdb has only the in-frame clones, and not every one. Of roughly 90,000 clones listed, 85% to 90% were seen once; the top ten hold around 5.3%. Sequencing was performed on peripheral blood. These TCRs come from a man aged 40-49 years with acute or convalescent COVID-19.

The count of this clone is one. CDR3 bases: TGTGCCAGCAGCCCGGGGCGGGGGGATCAGCCCCAGCATTTT. Translated, it gives CASSPGRGDQPQHF. V gene TRBV7-2 combines with J gene TRBJ1-5, with D possibly being TRBD1 (5 bases). From germline, CDR1 is SGHTA and CDR2 FQGNSA. V was shortened by 5 bases and J by 5 bases, with 13 bases between the two germline ends. The CDR3 sequence is 14 residues long.

V usage is TRBV7-2 and J usage is TRBJ2-3; 11 nucleotides line up with TRBD2. Germline CDR1 and CDR2: SGHTA and FQGNSA. The CDR3 spans 16 residues. V shed 3 bases and J 6 bases; nucleotides not matched to a gene: 8. CDR3 region: CASSLTSGTVGDTQYF. CDR3 coding DNA: TGTGCCAGCAGCTTGACTAGCGGGACCGTCGGGGATACGCAGTATTTT.

The chain joins TRBV3-1 (or the pseudogene TRBV3-2) to TRBJ2-5; 9 nucleotides line up with TRBD1. This CDR3 contains 15 residues. With V trimmed by 4 bases and J by 0 bases, 3 bases remained unmatched. Germline V gene lookup returns CDR1 LGHDT and CDR2 YNNKEL (reference sequence). For the CDR3, the DNA is TGTGCCAGCAGCCTCGGGACAGGGAACCAAGAGACCCAGTACTTC. Its translation: CASSLGTGNQETQYF.

The chain joins TRBV19 to TRBJ2-1; 13 bases match TRBD2. Trimming took 3 bases from V and 1 from J; bases not matched to a gene: 6. The CDR3 contains 18 residues. Germline V gene data show CDR1 as LNHDA and CDR2 as SQIVND (reference sequence). CDR3: CASSMRLAGGSSYNEQFF. CDR3 nucleotide sequence: TGTGCCAGTAGTATGCGACTAGCGGGAGGCTCATCCTACAATGAGCAGTTCTTC.

The rearrangement uses TRBV13 and TRBJ2-2; D is perhaps TRBD1 (6 bases). Germline V CDR1 and CDR2: PRHDT, FYEKMQ (reference sequence). The V end lost 4 bases, the J end lost 4 bases, and 10 bases lay between the germline ends. The CDR3 has 14 amino acids. CDR3 DNA: TGTGCCAGCAGCTCGACAGGAACCACCGGGGAGCTGTTTTTT. Translation: CASSSTGTTGELFF. The full variable domain, in which reference TRBV13 and TRBJ2-2 provide the parts outside the CDR3, is AAGVIQSPRHLIKEKRETATLKCYPIPRHDTVYWYQQGPGQDPQFLISFYEKMQSDKGSIPDRFSAQQFSDYHSELNMSSLELGDSALYFCASSSTGTTGELFFGEGSRLTVL.

This chain connects TRBV19 to TRBJ1-2; 7 bases fit TRBD1. Germline CDR1 and CDR2: LNHDA and SQIVND (reference sequence). The CDR3 length is 11 residues. Trimming removed 4 bases from V and 8 bases from J; junction bases left unmatched: 1. The CDR3 bases are TGTGCCAGTAGTACAGGGGGAGGCTACACCTTC. It encodes CASSTGGGYTF. The full variable domain, completed using reference TRBV19 and TRBJ1-2, is DGGITQSPKYLFRKEGQNVTLSCEQNLNHDAMYWYRQDPGQGLRLIYYSQIVNDFQKGDIAEGYSVSREKKESFPLTVTSAQKNPTAFYLCASSTGGGYTFGSGTRLTVV.

The chain combines TRBV5-5 with TRBJ2-1; 9 bases agree with TRBD1. This CDR3 is 16 amino acids long. Germline-derived CDR1 and CDR2 are SGHKS and YYEKEE (reference sequence). After removal of 4 bases from V and 3 bases from J, the junction contained 8 bases not matched to a gene. This CDR3 reads CASSIGGTGHYNEQFF. The DNA of the CDR3 is TGTGCCAGCAGCATTGGTGGGACAGGGCACTACAATGAGCAGTTCTTC. Supplemented by reference TRBV5-5 and TRBJ2-1, the full variable domain reads DAGVTQSPTHLIKTRGQQVTLRCSPISGHKSVSWYQQVLGQGPQFIFQYYEKEERGRGNFPDRFSARQFPNYSSELNVNALLLGDSALYLCASSIGGTGHYNEQFFGPGTRLTVL.

CDR3 bases: TGTGCCAGCAGTGACTACAAGCGGGAGAAAAACAATGAGCAGTTCTTC. Protein product: CASSDYKREKNNEQFF. This chain joins TRBV6-4 and TRBJ2-1; 8 bases are a match to TRBD2. V trimming: 1 base; J trimming: 5 bases; junction bases outside the gene matches: 7. Germline V gene sequence: CDR1 MRHNA, CDR2 SNTAGT. The CDR3 is made up of 16 amino acids.

This chain links TRBV30 with TRBJ1-1; unclear D gene. Germline CDR1 reads GTSNPN; CDR2 reads SVGIG (reference sequence). V was trimmed by 0 bases and J by 6 bases, leaving 14 bases between them. The CDR3 has 14 amino acids. The CDR3 DNA reads as TGTGCCTGGAGTGTGGGGAGGGTGAGGGCTGAAGCTTTCTTT. This encodes CAWSVGRVRAEAFF.

The chain carries TRBV28 and TRBJ1-1, with D unclear. This CDR3 has 16 amino acids. Germline CDR1 reads MDHEN; CDR2 reads SYDVKM. V was shortened by 3 bases and J by 1 base, with 15 bases between the two germline ends. The CDR3 loop reads CASSFFGDTQNTEAFF. The CDR3 DNA follows: TGTGCCAGCAGTTTTTTCGGTGACACCCAGAACACTGAAGCTTTCTTT.

The chain combines TRBV3-1 (or the pseudogene TRBV3-2) with TRBJ2-7; D is undetermined. Germline CDR1 is LGHDT and CDR2 is YNNKEL (reference sequence). The CDR3 covers 12 residues. Trimming took 1 base from V and 2 from J, leaving 3 bases between them. CDR3: CASSQVTYEQYF. CDR3 DNA sequence: TGTGCCAGCAGCCAAGTAACCTACGAGCAGTACTTC.

The chain recombines TRBV27 with TRBJ2-7; 10 bases fit TRBD2. This CDR3 has 17 residues. J gave up 7 bases and V 2 bases, and 14 bases lay outside the gene matches. CDR1 MNHEY and CDR2 SMNVEV come from the germline V gene (reference sequence). This CDR3 is CASSLGGLAGARMEQYF. The CDR3 coding sequence is TGTGCCAGCAGTTTAGGGGGGCTAGCGGGAGCCAGAATGGAGCAGTACTTC.

V usage is TRBV21-1 and J usage is TRBJ2-7; TRBD2 is the table's D call and was not checked against the DNA. TRBV21-1 is deemed a pseudogene. The CDR3 runs to 19 residues. This CDR3 reads CASSKEGPSGRWRDYEQYF. CDR3 in DNA: TGTGCCAGCAGCAAAGAGGGGCCTAGCGGGAGGTGGCGGGACTACGAGCAGTACTTC.

The rearrangement uses TRBV19 and TRBJ2-1; 16 bases are shared with TRBD2. The V gene end was trimmed by 5 bases and the J gene end by 8 bases; junction bases not matched to a gene: 15. Germline-derived CDR1 and CDR2 are LNHDA and SQIVND (reference sequence). The CDR3 extends over 19 amino acids. The CDR3 DNA follows: TGTGCCAGTAGTCCAAAAGCTAAAGGGACTAGCGGGAGGGCCGATGAGCAGTTCTTC. Its protein is CASSPKAKGTSGRADEQFF.

The chain recombines TRBV19 with TRBJ2-1; 11 bases map to TRBD2. V gave up 3 bases and J gave up 7 bases; unmatched junction bases: 5. Germline V gene sequence: CDR1 LNHDA, CDR2 SQIVND (reference sequence). The CDR3 totals 15 residues. The CDR3 sequence is CASSINSGGANEQFF. The CDR3 DNA sequence: TGTGCCAGTAGTATTAATAGCGGGGGGGCTAATGAGCAGTTCTTC.